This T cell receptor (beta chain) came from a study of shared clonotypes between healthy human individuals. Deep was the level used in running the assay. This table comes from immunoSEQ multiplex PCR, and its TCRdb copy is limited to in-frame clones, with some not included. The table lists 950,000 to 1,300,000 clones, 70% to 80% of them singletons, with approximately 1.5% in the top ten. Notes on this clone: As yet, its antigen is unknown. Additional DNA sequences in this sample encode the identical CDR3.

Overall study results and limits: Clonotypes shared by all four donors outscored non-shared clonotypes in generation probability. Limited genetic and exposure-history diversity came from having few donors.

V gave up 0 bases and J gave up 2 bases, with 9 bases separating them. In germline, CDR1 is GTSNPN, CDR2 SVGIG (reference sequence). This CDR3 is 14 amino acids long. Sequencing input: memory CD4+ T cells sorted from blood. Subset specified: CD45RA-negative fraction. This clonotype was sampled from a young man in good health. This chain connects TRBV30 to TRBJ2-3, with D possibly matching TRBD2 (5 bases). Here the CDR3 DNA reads TGTGCCTGGAGTGTCGCGGGCTACACAGATACGCAGTATTTT. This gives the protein CAWSVAGYTDTQYF.